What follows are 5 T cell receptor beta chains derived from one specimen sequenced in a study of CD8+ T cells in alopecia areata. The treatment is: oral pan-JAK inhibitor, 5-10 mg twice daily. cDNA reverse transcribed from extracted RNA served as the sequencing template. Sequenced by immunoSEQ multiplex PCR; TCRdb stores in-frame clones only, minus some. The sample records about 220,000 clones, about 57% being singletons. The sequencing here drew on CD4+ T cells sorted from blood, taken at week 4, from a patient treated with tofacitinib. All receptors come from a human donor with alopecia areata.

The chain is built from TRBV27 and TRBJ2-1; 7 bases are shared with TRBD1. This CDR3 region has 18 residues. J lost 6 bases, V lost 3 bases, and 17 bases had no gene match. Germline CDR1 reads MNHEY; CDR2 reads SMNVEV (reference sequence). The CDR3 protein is CASSFRGQEHLGFNEQFF. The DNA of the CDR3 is TGTGCCAGCAGTTTTAGAGGACAGGAACACCTAGGGTTCAATGAGCAGTTCTTC.

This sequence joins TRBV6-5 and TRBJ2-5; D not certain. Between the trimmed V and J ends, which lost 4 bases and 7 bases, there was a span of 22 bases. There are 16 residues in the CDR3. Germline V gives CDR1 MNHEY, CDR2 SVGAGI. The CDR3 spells CASSSTASGVRLTQYF. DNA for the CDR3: TGTGCCAGCAGTTCCACAGCGTCTGGGGTTCGTTTGACCCAGTACTTC.

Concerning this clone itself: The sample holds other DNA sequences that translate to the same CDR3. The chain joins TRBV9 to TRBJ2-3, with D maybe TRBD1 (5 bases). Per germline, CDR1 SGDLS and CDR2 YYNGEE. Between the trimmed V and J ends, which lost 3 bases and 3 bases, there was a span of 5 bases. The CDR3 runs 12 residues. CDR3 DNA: TGTGCCAGCAGCGCAGGGACAGATACGCAGTATTTT. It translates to CASSAGTDTQYF. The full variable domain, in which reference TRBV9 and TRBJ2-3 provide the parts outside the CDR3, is DSGVTQTPKHLITATGQRVTLRCSPRSGDLSVYWYQQSLDQGLQFLIQYYNGEERAKGNILERFSAQQFPDLHSELNLSSLELGDSALYFCASSAGTDTQYFGPGTRLTVL.

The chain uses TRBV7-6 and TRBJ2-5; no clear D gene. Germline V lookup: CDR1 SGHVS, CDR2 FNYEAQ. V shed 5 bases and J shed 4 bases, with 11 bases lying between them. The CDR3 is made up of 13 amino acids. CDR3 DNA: TGTGCCAGCAGCGATTCAGGCGGAGAGACCCAGTACTTC. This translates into CASSDSGGETQYF.

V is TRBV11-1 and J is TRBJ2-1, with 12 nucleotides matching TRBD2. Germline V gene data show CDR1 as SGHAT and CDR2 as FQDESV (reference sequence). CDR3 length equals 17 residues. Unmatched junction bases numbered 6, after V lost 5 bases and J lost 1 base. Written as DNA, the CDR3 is TGTGCCAGCAGCCCGGGACTAGCGGGCCTGTCCTACAATGAGCAGTTCTTC. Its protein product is CASSPGLAGLSYNEQFF.